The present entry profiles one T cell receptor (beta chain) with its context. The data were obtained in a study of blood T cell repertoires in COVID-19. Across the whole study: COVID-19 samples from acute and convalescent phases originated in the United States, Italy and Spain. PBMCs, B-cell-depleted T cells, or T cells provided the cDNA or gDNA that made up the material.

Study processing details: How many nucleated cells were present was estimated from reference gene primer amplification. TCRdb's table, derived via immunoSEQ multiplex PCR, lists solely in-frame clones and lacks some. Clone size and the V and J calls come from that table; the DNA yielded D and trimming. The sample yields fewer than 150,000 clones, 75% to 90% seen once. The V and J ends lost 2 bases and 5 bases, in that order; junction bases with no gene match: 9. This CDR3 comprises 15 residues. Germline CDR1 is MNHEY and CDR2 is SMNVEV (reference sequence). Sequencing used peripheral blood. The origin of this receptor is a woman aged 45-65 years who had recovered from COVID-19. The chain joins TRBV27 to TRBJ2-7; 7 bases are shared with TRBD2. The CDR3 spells CASSLNWGGEDEQYF. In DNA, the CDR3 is TGTGCCAGCAGTTTAAATTGGGGGGGGGAGGACGAGCAGTACTTC.